The rows below give T cell receptor beta chains drawn from one sample of a study of somatic mutations in cytotoxic T cells in rheumatoid arthritis. The table came from immunoSEQ multiplex PCR; TCRdb's copy has only in-frame clones and leaves some out. The sample holds 15,000 to 20,000 clones, about four fifths seen once. Sequences were obtained from CD8+ T cells sorted from blood. The receptors derive from a man between 18 and 29 years old with rheumatoid arthritis. Each CDR3 is given with its conserved first and last residue. The D gene is left open where the match is weak. The size of a clone is reported for some rows only, either as once, few or many, or as a class for expanded clones.

j_call: TRBJ2-3
cdr3_length: 13
d_call: .
clone_size: .
v_call: TRBV30
cdr3_nt: TGTGCCTGGAGTGAGGGGTCCGAGGATACGCAGTATTTT
cdr3_aa: CAWSEGSEDTQYF

j_call: TRBJ1-1
cdr3_length: 12
d_call: TRBD1
clone_size: .
v_call: TRBV19
cdr3_nt: TGTGCCAGTGGGACAGTTAACACTGAAGCTTTCTTT
cdr3_aa: CASGTVNTEAFF

j_call: TRBJ1-5
cdr3_length: 18
d_call: .
clone_size: .
v_call: TRBV4-3
cdr3_nt: TGCGCCAGCAGCCAAGTAAGGGCAGAGAAAGGGGATTCCCAGCCCCAGCATTTT
cdr3_aa: CASSQVRAEKGDSQPQHF

j_call: TRBJ1-6
cdr3_length: 16
d_call: TRBD1
clone_size: .
v_call: TRBV6-1
cdr3_nt: TGTGCCAGCAGTGAAGGGATGGGACAGGGTAATTCACCCCTCCACTTT
cdr3_aa: CASSEGMGQGNSPLHF

j_call: TRBJ2-1
cdr3_length: 13
d_call: .
clone_size: .
v_call: TRBV4-2
cdr3_nt: TGTGCCAGTAGCCATCTAGCCCAAAATGAGCAGTTCTTC
cdr3_aa: CASSHLAQNEQFF

j_call: TRBJ1-3
cdr3_length: 12
d_call: .
clone_size: .
v_call: TRBV11-2
cdr3_nt: TGTGCCAGCGGGCGGCTTGGAAACACCATATATTTT
cdr3_aa: CASGRLGNTIYF

j_call: TRBJ1-4
cdr3_length: 16
d_call: .
clone_size: .
v_call: TRBV6-1
cdr3_nt: TGTGCCAGCAGTGACTTCGCCTCAGGGAATCATGAAAAACTGTTTTTT
cdr3_aa: CASSDFASGNHEKLFF

j_call: TRBJ2-7
cdr3_length: 15
d_call: TRBD2
clone_size: .
v_call: TRBV9
cdr3_nt: TGTGCCAGCAGCCCCAGTAGTGCGGGGGGTTACGAGCAGTACTTC
cdr3_aa: CASSPSSAGGYEQYF

j_call: TRBJ2-7
cdr3_length: 15
d_call: TRBD2
clone_size: .
v_call: TRBV6-1
cdr3_nt: TGTGCCAGCAGTGCTAAGCGGGGGCCACTGGGAGAGCAGTACTTC
cdr3_aa: CASSAKRGPLGEQYF

j_call: TRBJ2-3
cdr3_length: 14
d_call: .
clone_size: .
v_call: TRBV5-5
cdr3_nt: TGTGCCAGCAGCTTTGTAGGAGGCCCAGATACGCAGTATTTT
cdr3_aa: CASSFVGGPDTQYF

j_call: TRBJ2-4
cdr3_length: 13
d_call: .
clone_size: .
v_call: TRBV9
cdr3_nt: TGTGCCAGCAGCGTTGGAGCCAAAAACATTCAGTACTTC
cdr3_aa: CASSVGAKNIQYF

j_call: TRBJ2-2
cdr3_length: 15
d_call: .
clone_size: .
v_call: TRBV9
cdr3_nt: TGTGCCAGCAGCGTAGGGGGGTTAGACACCGGGGAGCTGTTTTTT
cdr3_aa: CASSVGGLDTGELFF

j_call: TRBJ2-1
cdr3_length: 14
d_call: .
clone_size: .
v_call: TRBV11-3
cdr3_nt: TGTGCCAGCAGCTTTGATAACCGGGGTTATGAGCAGTTCTTC
cdr3_aa: CASSFDNRGYEQFF

j_call: TRBJ1-4
cdr3_length: 18
d_call: .
clone_size: .
v_call: TRBV9
cdr3_nt: TGTGCCAGCAGCCCCAGTAGAGGGGTGGGGGCAGCGATCCAAAAACTGTTTTTT
cdr3_aa: CASSPSRGVGAAIQKLFF

j_call: TRBJ1-6
cdr3_length: 16
d_call: .
clone_size: .
v_call: TRBV11-2
cdr3_nt: TGTGCCAGCAGCCCGCGGGCTGGTTTGAGTAATTCACCCCTCCACTTT
cdr3_aa: CASSPRAGLSNSPLHF

j_call: TRBJ1-2
cdr3_length: 15
d_call: .
clone_size: .
v_call: TRBV19
cdr3_nt: TGTGCCAGTAGTGCCACCCCGACAGTGAACTATGGCTACACCTTC
cdr3_aa: CASSATPTVNYGYTF

j_call: TRBJ1-2
cdr3_length: 15
d_call: TRBD1
clone_size: .
v_call: TRBV7-9
cdr3_nt: TGTGCCAGCAGCTTGTTAGGGGGCCCGGGCTATGGCTACACCTTC
cdr3_aa: CASSLLGGPGYGYTF

j_call: TRBJ2-1
cdr3_length: 12
d_call: .
clone_size: .
v_call: TRBV7-2
cdr3_nt: TGTGCCAGCAGCCCCGCGGGACAGGAGCAGTTCTTC
cdr3_aa: CASSPAGQEQFF

j_call: TRBJ1-1
cdr3_length: 13
d_call: .
clone_size: .
v_call: TRBV4-1
cdr3_nt: TGCGCCAGCAGCCAGGGTGAAAACACTGAAGCTTTCTTT
cdr3_aa: CASSQGENTEAFF

j_call: TRBJ2-6
cdr3_length: 16
d_call: .
clone_size: .
v_call: TRBV18
cdr3_nt: TGTGCCAGCTCACCTGCCCAGGGTTCTGGGGCCAACGTCCTGACTTTC
cdr3_aa: CASSPAQGSGANVLTF

j_call: TRBJ2-4
cdr3_length: 15
d_call: TRBD1
clone_size: .
v_call: TRBV14
cdr3_nt: TGTGCCAGCAGCCTACAGGGGGCGGCCAAAAACATTCAGTACTTC
cdr3_aa: CASSLQGAAKNIQYF

j_call: TRBJ2-7
cdr3_length: 12
d_call: .
clone_size: .
v_call: TRBV5-4
cdr3_nt: TGTGCCAGCAGCATAGACAGCTACGAGCAGTACTTC
cdr3_aa: CASSIDSYEQYF

j_call: TRBJ2-3
cdr3_length: 13
d_call: .
clone_size: .
v_call: TRBV6-5
cdr3_nt: TGTGCCACCGCGGGACAGATCACAGATACGCAGTATTTT
cdr3_aa: CATAGQITDTQYF

j_call: TRBJ2-7
cdr3_length: 14
d_call: .
clone_size: .
v_call: TRBV5-8
cdr3_nt: TGTGCCAGCAGCTTCCGCAGGGTTCCCTACGAGCAGTACTTC
cdr3_aa: CASSFRRVPYEQYF

j_call: TRBJ1-1
cdr3_length: 11
d_call: .
clone_size: .
v_call: TRBV6-1
cdr3_nt: TGTGCCAGCCTCGGTTCCGAAGAAGCTTTCTTT
cdr3_aa: CASLGSEEAFF

j_call: TRBJ2-3
cdr3_length: 15
d_call: .
clone_size: .
v_call: TRBV5-1
cdr3_nt: TGCGCCAGCAAGGAGACTCTATCTAGCACAGATACGCAGTATTTT
cdr3_aa: CASKETLSSTDTQYF

j_call: TRBJ1-2
cdr3_length: 18
d_call: TRBD1
clone_size: once
v_call: TRBV7-9
cdr3_nt: TGTGCCAGCAGCCCATCCAGACAGGGGGTTTTGGCTAACTATGGCTACACCTTC
cdr3_aa: CASSPSRQGVLANYGYTF

j_call: TRBJ2-1
cdr3_length: 13
d_call: TRBD1
clone_size: once
v_call: TRBV2
cdr3_nt: TGTGCCAGCACCCGGACAGGGGACAATGAGCAGTTCTTC
cdr3_aa: CASTRTGDNEQFF

j_call: TRBJ2-6
cdr3_length: 13
d_call: .
clone_size: .
v_call: TRBV27
cdr3_nt: TGTGCCAGCAGTTTTGGTGGGGCCAACGTCCTGACTTTC
cdr3_aa: CASSFGGANVLTF

j_call: TRBJ2-1
cdr3_length: 16
d_call: TRBD2
clone_size: .
v_call: TRBV4-1
cdr3_nt: TGCGCCAGCAGCCCCACCCGAGCGGGATCCTACAATGAGCAGTTCTTC
cdr3_aa: CASSPTRAGSYNEQFF

j_call: TRBJ2-1
cdr3_length: 11
d_call: .
clone_size: once
v_call: TRBV20-1
cdr3_nt: TGCAGTGCCAACAGGGTGGATGAGCAGTTCTTC
cdr3_aa: CSANRVDEQFF

j_call: TRBJ2-7
cdr3_length: 14
d_call: .
clone_size: .
v_call: TRBV5-5
cdr3_nt: TGTGCCAGCAGCTTACAGGGACAACCCTACGAGCAGTACTTC
cdr3_aa: CASSLQGQPYEQYF

j_call: TRBJ2-3
cdr3_length: 14
d_call: .
clone_size: once
v_call: TRBV9
cdr3_nt: TGTGCCAGCAGCTCCTCGGGGGCCCACAGGGCGCAGTATTTT
cdr3_aa: CASSSSGAHRAQYF

j_call: TRBJ2-7
cdr3_length: 14
d_call: .
clone_size: .
v_call: TRBV6-5
cdr3_nt: TGTGCCAGCAGTTCTTCCGGGACCCGATCCGAGCAGTACTTC
cdr3_aa: CASSSSGTRSEQYF

j_call: TRBJ2-7
cdr3_length: 15
d_call: .
clone_size: .
v_call: TRBV4-3
cdr3_nt: TGCGCCAGCAGCCAAGGACGGGACCGCTCCTACGAGCAGTACTTC
cdr3_aa: CASSQGRDRSYEQYF

j_call: TRBJ1-2
cdr3_length: 13
d_call: .
clone_size: few
v_call: TRBV7-9
cdr3_nt: TGTGCCAGCAGCCCTACGGGTAATTATGGCTACACCTTC
cdr3_aa: CASSPTGNYGYTF

j_call: TRBJ1-2
cdr3_length: 15
d_call: TRBD1
clone_size: .
v_call: TRBV27
cdr3_nt: TGTGCCAGCAGCCCGGGGACAGGGACCAGCTATGGCTACACCTTC
cdr3_aa: CASSPGTGTSYGYTF

j_call: TRBJ2-1
cdr3_length: 13
d_call: .
clone_size: few
v_call: TRBV7-6
cdr3_nt: TGTGCCAGCAGCTTGGGGGGTGGCAATGAGCAGTTCTTC
cdr3_aa: CASSLGGGNEQFF

j_call: TRBJ1-2
cdr3_length: 14
d_call: TRBD1
clone_size: .
v_call: TRBV6-1
cdr3_nt: TGTGCCAGCATTAGGACAGGGGGCAATGATGGCTACACCTTC
cdr3_aa: CASIRTGGNDGYTF

j_call: TRBJ2-1
cdr3_length: 13
d_call: .
clone_size: .
v_call: TRBV13
cdr3_nt: TGTGCCAGCAGCTTACACAGAAACAATGAGCAGTTCTTC
cdr3_aa: CASSLHRNNEQFF

j_call: TRBJ1-2
cdr3_length: 15
d_call: TRBD1
clone_size: once
v_call: TRBV29-1
cdr3_nt: TGCAGCGTTGAAGTGACAGGGGGGAATGACTATGGCTACACCTTC
cdr3_aa: CSVEVTGGNDYGYTF

j_call: TRBJ2-3
cdr3_length: 13
d_call: .
clone_size: .
v_call: TRBV11-2
cdr3_nt: TGTGCCAGCAGCGAGGACTACACAGATACGCAGTATTTT
cdr3_aa: CASSEDYTDTQYF

j_call: TRBJ1-4
cdr3_length: 18
d_call: .
clone_size: .
v_call: TRBV4-1
cdr3_nt: TGCGCCAGCAGCCAGTTGGGTCTTAACGAGGGGACTAATGAAAAACTGTTTTTT
cdr3_aa: CASSQLGLNEGTNEKLFF

j_call: TRBJ1-6
cdr3_length: 17
d_call: TRBD1
clone_size: .
v_call: TRBV27
cdr3_nt: TGTGCCACCTCTACAGGGGGTCTCTTCTCCTATAATTCACCCCTCCACTTT
cdr3_aa: CATSTGGLFSYNSPLHF

j_call: TRBJ2-7
cdr3_length: 15
d_call: TRBD1
clone_size: once
v_call: TRBV28
cdr3_nt: TGTGCCAGCAGTAAAGACAGGGGATGGTCCTACGAGCAGTACTTC
cdr3_aa: CASSKDRGWSYEQYF

j_call: TRBJ2-1
cdr3_length: 16
d_call: .
clone_size: .
v_call: TRBV6-5
cdr3_nt: TGTGCCAGCAGTTACCTATACAGGGTGGGGAAAAATGAGCAGTTCTTC
cdr3_aa: CASSYLYRVGKNEQFF

j_call: TRBJ2-1
cdr3_length: 17
d_call: TRBD2
clone_size: .
v_call: TRBV19
cdr3_nt: TGTGCCAGTAGTATAAGCACTAGCGGGGGGGCAGGGAATGAGCAGTTCTTC
cdr3_aa: CASSISTSGGAGNEQFF

j_call: TRBJ2-5
cdr3_length: 17
d_call: .
clone_size: .
v_call: TRBV11-2
cdr3_nt: TGTGCCAGCAGCTTAGGGGGTTGGGGCCTGGAGGCAGAGACCCAGTACTTC
cdr3_aa: CASSLGGWGLEAETQYF

j_call: TRBJ1-1
cdr3_length: 13
d_call: .
clone_size: .
v_call: TRBV7-9
cdr3_nt: TGTGCCAGCACGGGGGGAAAGAACACTGAAGCTTTCTTT
cdr3_aa: CASTGGKNTEAFF

j_call: TRBJ2-7
cdr3_length: 14
d_call: .
clone_size: .
v_call: TRBV7-8
cdr3_nt: TGTGCCAGCAGCTTACACTCCGGGACGTACGAGCAGTACTTC
cdr3_aa: CASSLHSGTYEQYF

j_call: TRBJ1-5
cdr3_length: 16
d_call: TRBD1
clone_size: .
v_call: TRBV4-1
cdr3_nt: TGCGCCAGCAGCCAAAAAGAGGGACAGGGGAATCAGCCCCAGCATTTT
cdr3_aa: CASSQKEGQGNQPQHF

j_call: TRBJ2-1
cdr3_length: 14
d_call: .
clone_size: .
v_call: TRBV6-5
cdr3_nt: TGTGCCTCCCGTGGGGGGTTGTCCTCCAATGAGCAGTTCTTC
cdr3_aa: CASRGGLSSNEQFF

j_call: TRBJ2-1
cdr3_length: 14
d_call: TRBD1
clone_size: .
v_call: TRBV27
cdr3_nt: TGTGCCAGCAGTCCCCTACAGGGGGTGCATGAGCAGTTCTTC
cdr3_aa: CASSPLQGVHEQFF

j_call: TRBJ2-3
cdr3_length: 18
d_call: TRBD2
clone_size: .
v_call: TRBV28
cdr3_nt: TGTGCCAGCAGTTTATATTGGGCGACTAGCGGGGGTGAAGATACGCAGTATTTT
cdr3_aa: CASSLYWATSGGEDTQYF